Shown below are 24 T cell receptor beta chains from a single sample sequenced in a study of spatial heterogeneity in lung cancer. In TCRdb, the 5' RACE reads were re-called with MiXCR into one record per CDR3 protein. The sample lists around 40,000 distinct CDR3 sequences; around 5.2% were seen once. Time point described: sample taken at primary tumor resection. Whole RNA, which was extracted from tumor, nontumor lung tissue or frozen PBMC, was sequenced without any cell sorting. The material sequenced was PBMCs, taken at surgery. These receptors came from a female donor with early-stage non-small cell lung cancer.

This clonotype was counted at least ten times. The V gene is TRBV20-1, the J gene TRBJ2-5; D call uncertain. Germline V CDR1 and CDR2: DFQATT, SNEGSKA (reference sequence). The germline V and J ends were trimmed by 3 bases and 2 bases, with 7 bases remaining between them. The CDR3 extends over 12 amino acids. The CDR3 coding sequence is TGCAGTGCTAGTCGCAGTCAAGAGACCCAGTACTTC. Translated: CSASRSQETQYF.

Regarding this clonotype: The conserved final phenylalanine or tryptophan is absent from the CDR3, which likely points to a read error. Here the CDR3 reads CASSTRELDNTEAFL. Written as DNA, the CDR3 is TGTGCCAGCAGTACCAGGGAGCTGGATAACACTGAAGCTTTCCTT. This rearrangement joins TRBV27 to TRBJ1-1, with D perhaps matching TRBD1 (5 bases). The germline V gene has CDR1 MNHEY and CDR2 SMNVEV (reference sequence). Trimming removed 5 bases at V and 2 bases at J, with 15 bases between. This CDR3 region has 15 residues.

This clonotype has ten or more counts. The V gene is TRBV27, the J gene TRBJ1-1, with D possibly TRBD1 on 5 matching bases. Trimming removed 5 bases from V and 1 base from J, with 8 bases in between. The CDR3 totals 13 residues. Germline loops: CDR1 MNHEY, CDR2 SMNVEV (reference sequence). CDR3 loop: CASSDQGNTEAFF. For the CDR3, the DNA is TGTGCCAGCAGTGACCAGGGGAACACTGAAGCTTTCTTT.

CDR3 nucleotide sequence: TGCAGTGCTAGAGATGTGCGGGACGCACAAGAGACCCAGTACTTC. Translated, it gives CSARDVRDAQETQYF. The V gene is TRBV20-1, the J gene TRBJ2-5; D possibly corresponds to TRBD2 (6 bases). CDR3 length: 15 amino acids. V was trimmed by 0 bases and J by 2 bases, leaving 13 bases between them. Germline values: CDR1 DFQATT, CDR2 SNEGSKA (reference sequence).

This clonotype has a count of ten or more. The chain recombines TRBV20-1 with TRBJ2-1, with 9 bases matching TRBD1. Germline V gives CDR1 DFQATT, CDR2 SNEGSKA (reference sequence). The CDR3 runs to 14 residues. V shed 5 bases, J shed 5 bases, and the junction held 7 bases outside the gene matches. The CDR3 sequence: CSAASGTGNNEQFF. CDR3 sequence (DNA): TGCAGTGCTGCATCCGGGACAGGGAACAATGAGCAGTTCTTC.

This clonotype occurred many times. V gene TRBV2 combines with J gene TRBJ2-3; no clear D gene. Germline CDR1 reads SNHLY; CDR2 reads FYNNEI. The germline V and J ends were trimmed by 8 bases and 8 bases, with 8 bases remaining between them. This CDR3 has 10 amino acids. As DNA, the CDR3 is TGTGCCAGCCGTGCCGGTACGCAGTATTTT. Protein: CASRAGTQYF.

The chain employs TRBV24-1 and TRBJ1-1, with D perhaps matching TRBD1 (6 bases). The CDR3 sequence is 17 residues long. Germline V gene data show CDR1 as KGHDR and CDR2 as SFDVKD. Trimming left V 0 bases short and J 1 base short, with 14 bases between. CDR3: CATSDLWTESPNTEAFF. The CDR3 coding sequence is TGTGCCACCAGTGATTTGTGGACAGAGAGCCCGAACACTGAAGCTTTCTTT.

This clonotype showed up just a few times. The V and J genes are TRBV7-6 and TRBJ2-7; 10 bases are a match to TRBD2. The CDR3 covers 15 residues. CDR1 and CDR2 (germline): SGHVS, FNYEAQ. The V and J ends lost 3 bases and 6 bases, in that order; junction bases with no gene match: 8. Written as DNA, the CDR3 is TGTGCCAGCAGCTTCGAAGGCCTAGCGGGGGTCGAGCAGTACTTC. Translation gives CASSFEGLAGVEQYF.

This clonotype was counted at least ten times. The chain links TRBV7-2 to TRBJ2-7; D call uncertain. There are 13 residues in the CDR3. From germline, CDR1 is SGHTA and CDR2 FQGNSA. V was pared by 2 bases and J by 5 bases, with 10 bases between. In DNA, the CDR3 is TGTGCCAGCAGCTTAATGGGTCGCGACGAGCAGTACTTC. Its protein product is CASSLMGRDEQYF.

This clonotype came up many times. The V call is TRBV12-5, the J call TRBJ2-5, with a possible D match to TRBD1 (6 bases). Trimming shortened V by 5 bases and J by 3 bases, and 13 bases separated the two germline ends. Germline V CDR1 and CDR2: LGHNT, FRNRAP. CDR3 size: 14 residues. The CDR3 sequence is CASGLFSGEETQYF. The CDR3 DNA reads as TGTGCTAGTGGTCTATTCTCAGGGGAAGAGACCCAGTACTTC.

A few counts support this clonotype. The chain employs TRBV5-4 and TRBJ2-7; D possibly matches TRBD1 or TRBD2 (5 bases each). Germline CDR1 and CDR2: SGHNT and YYREEE (reference sequence). V was clipped by 3 bases and J by 2 bases, with 12 bases between them. CDR3 length: 14 residues. As DNA, the CDR3 is TGTGCCAGCAGCTCCTGGGGGATGGCCTACGAGCAGTACTTC. Amino acid sequence: CASSSWGMAYEQYF.

The chain uses TRBV4-2 and TRBJ1-2; a possible D gene is TRBD1 (6 bases). CDR3 length: 16 amino acids. V shed 1 base and J shed 2 bases, with 14 bases lying between them. Germline V gives CDR1 LGHNA, CDR2 YNFKEQ. CDR3 amino acids: CASSQAGQTPNYGYTF. In DNA form, the CDR3 reads TGTGCCAGCAGCCAAGCGGGACAAACACCAAACTATGGCTACACCTTC.

This clonotype occurred many times. V gene TRBV28 combines with J gene TRBJ2-2; 7 bases line up with TRBD1. The germline V gene encodes CDR1 MDHEN and CDR2 SYDVKM. This CDR3 comprises 15 residues. The V and J ends lost 4 bases and 6 bases, in that order; junction bases with no gene match: 8. CDR3 DNA: TGTGCCAGCAGTTCCCCGACAGGGATCGCCGGGGAGCTGTTTTTT. This encodes CASSSPTGIAGELFF.

This clonotype came up many times. CDR3 coding DNA: TGTGCCAGCAGCCAAGATTTAGGGCCGGGCGAGACCCAGTACTTC. Translated, it gives CASSQDLGPGETQYF. J is TRBJ2-5 and V is TRBV3-1; D ambiguous. Germline lookup yields CDR1 LGHDT and CDR2 YNNKEL (reference sequence). Trimming left V 0 bases short and J 5 bases short, with 13 bases between. This CDR3 is 15 amino acids long.

This clonotype was observed at least ten times. This chain joins TRBV10-3 and TRBJ2-7; the D gene is possibly TRBD2 (6 bases). Germline CDR1 and CDR2: ENHRY and SYGVKD. V lost 6 bases and J lost 7, with 19 bases in between. The CDR3 sequence is 14 residues long. This CDR3 is CAIRGDGSGWEQYF. CDR3 nucleotides: TGTGCCATCAGGGGGGACGGGAGCGGATGGGAGCAGTACTTC.

The gene calls are TRBV5-1 and TRBJ1-2, with TRBD1 matching over 11 bases. Germline V gene data show CDR1 as SGHRS and CDR2 as YFSETQ. The CDR3 covers 16 residues. V shed 1 base, J shed 3 bases, and the junction held 5 bases outside the gene matches. CDR3 sequence: CASSLSPGQGDYGYTF. The CDR3, as DNA: TGCGCCAGCAGCTTGTCCCCGGGACAGGGGGACTATGGCTACACCTTC. Using reference TRBV5-1 and TRBJ1-2 for the parts outside the CDR3, the full variable domain is KAGVTQTPRYLIKTRGQQVTLSCSPISGHRSVSWYQQTPGQGLQFLFEYFSETQRNKGNFPGRFSGRQFSNSRSEMNVSTLELGDSALYLCASSLSPGQGDYGYTFGSGTRLTVV.

This clonotype was counted at least ten times. The chain is built from TRBV6-1 and TRBJ1-2, with D uncertain. Germline loops: CDR1 MNHNS, CDR2 SASEGT. V was trimmed by 3 bases and J by 3 bases, leaving 23 bases between them. The CDR3 is 18 residues long. The CDR3 sequence: CASSDSRDRHSTYYGYTF. CDR3 DNA: TGTGCCAGCAGTGACAGTAGGGATCGGCACAGCACCTACTATGGCTACACCTTC.

The chain combines TRBV6-6 with TRBJ2-3; D gene unclear. This CDR3 is built from 13 residues. Germline values: CDR1 MNHNY, CDR2 SVGAGI (reference sequence). V gave up 2 bases and J gave up 6 bases, with 9 bases separating them. This CDR3 reads CASSYTRQDTQYF. CDR3 sequence (DNA): TGTGCCAGCAGTTACACTCGGCAGGATACGCAGTATTTT.

The rearrangement links TRBV7-9 to TRBJ1-2; no definite D call. Trimming left V 3 bases short and J 7 bases short, with 6 bases between. Germline-derived CDR1 and CDR2 are SEHNR and FQNEAQ (reference sequence). The CDR3 extends over 11 amino acids. The CDR3 protein is CASSFGGGYTF. The CDR3 nucleotides are TGTGCCAGCAGCTTCGGTGGTGGCTACACCTTC.

This clonotype turned up a few times. V gene TRBV5-1 combines with J gene TRBJ2-7; perhaps D is TRBD1 or TRBD2 (6 bases each). The CDR3 covers 14 residues. V lost 0 bases to trimming and J lost 3 bases, with 10 bases between them. Germline V gene sequence: CDR1 SGHRS, CDR2 YFSETQ. CDR3 sequence (DNA): TGCGCCAGCAGCTTGGCACAGGGAGGCTACGAGCAGTACTTC. The encoded protein is CASSLAQGGYEQYF.

There are a few counts of this clonotype. The gene calls are TRBV19 and TRBJ2-2; no definite D call. The CDR3 has 16 residues. Trimming removed 4 bases at V and 6 bases at J, with 18 bases between. Per germline, CDR1 LNHDA and CDR2 SQIVND (reference sequence). Written as DNA, the CDR3 is TGTGCCAGTAGTAGATTAAGAGAAATAGTCGCCGGGGAGCTGTTTTTT. Translation: CASSRLREIVAGELFF.

This clonotype was recorded many times. As DNA, the CDR3 is TGTGCCAGCATCCCGGGACAGGGCACCTACGAGCAGTACTTC. It is translated as CASIPGQGTYEQYF. The V and J genes are TRBV28 and TRBJ2-7; TRBD1 aligns across 9 bases. CDR3 size: 14 residues. In germline, CDR1 is MDHEN, CDR2 SYDVKM. Trimming at V came to 7 bases and at J to 2 bases, leaving 6 bases not matched to a gene.

This clonotype was observed many times. J is TRBJ2-7 and V is TRBV5-1; 7 nucleotides line up with TRBD1. Trimming at V came to 4 bases and at J to 2 bases, leaving 9 bases not matched to a gene. The V gene's germline CDR1 is SGHRS and CDR2 YFSETQ. The CDR3 contains 15 residues. CDR3 region: CASSPSGQRAYEQYF. The CDR3 nucleotides are TGCGCCAGCAGCCCCTCGGGACAGCGTGCCTACGAGCAGTACTTC.

This clonotype was seen many times. V is TRBV21-1 and J is TRBJ1-5; the D segment call TRBD1 is taken from the table without a DNA check. TRBV21-1 counts as a pseudogene. The CDR3 sequence is 14 residues long. CDR3 region: CASGTGKSNQPQHF. CDR3 DNA sequence: TGTGCCAGCGGAACAGGAAAAAGCAATCAGCCCCAGCATTTT.